The 8 T cell receptor beta chains below were found in one sample sequenced in a study. MiXCR was run by TCRdb on the RT-PCR reads, yielding one entry per CDR3 protein. The sample contains fewer than 800,000 distinct CDR3 sequences, approximately 15% of which appear only once. Material: memory CD4+ T cells from blood. The receptors were gathered from a female donor in good health, serving as a healthy control.

This chain connects TRBV5-1 to TRBJ2-3; 8 bases match TRBD1. Germline assignment: CDR1 SGHRS and CDR2 YFSETQ. The V and J ends lost 3 bases and 0 bases, in that order; junction bases with no gene match: 24. The CDR3 covers 22 residues. As DNA, the CDR3 is TGCGCCAGCAGCTCCAAGTTCACTCCACTCACAGGGGGTCAAACTAGCACAGATACGCAGTATTTT. Its translation: CASSSKFTPLTGGQTSTDTQYF.

With respect to this clonotype: A junction boundary mismatches the germline segment, possibly from a read error. The rearrangement joins TRBV6-1 to TRBJ2-3; D tentatively fits TRBD1 or TRBD2 (5 bases each). Per the germline V gene, CDR1 is MNHNS and CDR2 is SASEGT. The CDR3 runs 15 residues. CDR3 region: CASSQADTSTDTQYF. CDR3 bases: TGTGCCAGCAGTCAAGCGGACACCTCCACAGATACGCAGTATTTT.

The J gene is TRBJ2-2, the V gene TRBV4-2; maybe TRBD2 (6 bases). This CDR3 spans 14 amino acids. V dropped 4 bases and J dropped 4 bases, with 10 bases sitting between them. Germline V lookup: CDR1 LGHNA, CDR2 YNFKEQ. CDR3 in amino acids: CASSLGTSTGELFF. CDR3 sequence (DNA): TGTGCCAGCAGCCTTGGGACTTCCACCGGGGAGCTGTTTTTT.

The table lists this clonotype with many counts. The gene calls are TRBV15 and TRBJ1-1; D not resolved. CDR1 is LNHNV, CDR2 YYDKDF, per germline (reference sequence). The V and J ends lost 1 base and 0 bases respectively, with 3 bases between them. The CDR3 is made up of 13 amino acids. The CDR3 DNA is TGTGCCACCAGCAGAGGAGTGAACACTGAAGCTTTCTTT. It is translated as CATSRGVNTEAFF.

This clonotype was recorded a few times. J is TRBJ1-3 and V is TRBV15; maybe TRBD1 (6 bases). The CDR3 has 17 residues. Germline V gene data show CDR1 as LNHNV and CDR2 as YYDKDF (reference sequence). V shed 3 bases and J shed 4 bases, with 19 bases lying between them. The CDR3 nucleotides read TGTGCCACCAGCAGGCGGGGGCAGGCCCTGGGAGGAAACACCATATATTTT. Encoded protein: CATSRRGQALGGNTIYF.

V usage is TRBV5-4 and J usage is TRBJ2-3, with TRBD2 identical over 7 bases. The V segment lost 4 bases and the J segment 3 bases; nucleotides outside the gene matches: 8. The CDR3 covers 15 residues. The germline CDR1 and CDR2 sequences are SGHNT and YYREEE (reference sequence). CDR3 sequence: CASSREQLATDTQYF. The CDR3 nucleotides are TGTGCCAGCAGCCGAGAGCAACTAGCGACAGATACGCAGTATTTT.

The CDR3 sequence is CASSFPLTSGRASPYEQYF. CDR3 coding DNA: TGTGCCAGCAGCTTCCCCTTGACTAGCGGGAGGGCCTCACCCTACGAGCAGTACTTC. The V and J genes are TRBV7-8 and TRBJ2-7; TRBD2 matches 14 bases. V lost 3 bases to trimming and J lost 2 bases; unmatched junction nucleotides: 12. This CDR3 contains 19 residues. Looked up from germline, CDR1 is SGHVS and CDR2 is FQNEAQ.

There are many counts of this clonotype. This chain connects TRBV12-3 or TRBV12-4 to TRBJ1-6; D remains unclear. V dropped 6 bases and J dropped 10 bases, with 16 bases sitting between them. The CDR3 has 14 residues. The CDR3 DNA follows: TGTGCCAGCAGCCCGGCCTGGGGAGGCTCACCCCTCCACTTT. Protein product: CASSPAWGGSPLHF.